What follows is one T cell receptor (beta chain) and its context. Its antigen is currently unknown. Oncomine TCR Beta short-read sequencing was applied to DNA from cultured CD4+ T cells. Using the QIAamp micro DNA kit, genomic DNA was extracted from the CD4+ T cells that had been cultured. TCRdb reanalysed the PCR reads using MiXCR and keeps one entry per CDR3 protein. Here the sample spans 15,000 to 20,000 distinct CDR3 sequences, about 61% being singletons. The data were obtained in a study of vaccination and CD4 T cells after COVID-19. Overall study findings and caveats: Spike mono-reactivity held for 304 of 307 vaccine-specific clones in convalescent patients.

Treatment here: roughly 10-day PBMC culture with coronavirus spike peptide pools or control peptides (ViraFEST assay). March to December 2020 was the span of positive PCR dates, which predated US Alpha, Beta and Delta variants. Half-medium replacement with fresh IL-2 medium took place on days 3 and 7. The sequencing input was CD4+ T cells from blood, cultured in vitro. The receptor was isolated from a human donor who had recovered from COVID-19.

In DNA, the CDR3 is TGCGCCAGCAGCTTGGTGGGGGAGAACTACGAGCAGTACTTC. Translated, it gives CASSLVGENYEQYF. The V call is TRBV5-1, the J call TRBJ2-7; TRBD1 or TRBD2 may be the D gene (5 bases each). CDR3 length: 14 amino acids. CDR1 and CDR2 (germline): SGHRS, YFSETQ. The V and J ends lost 0 bases and 3 bases respectively, with 10 bases between them.